The present entry profiles one TCR beta chain with its context. Trimming took 10 bases from V and 3 from J, leaving 15 bases between them. The CDR3 runs to 14 residues. In germline, CDR1 is MNHNS, CDR2 SASEGT. Most PBMC samples had approximately 470 ng input DNA in six replicates. Some clones are missing from TCRdb's copy, which holds only in-frame ones; the method was immunoSEQ multiplex PCR. Of about 81,000 clones detected, under 85% appear once; the ten largest clones hold about 2.9%. The sample is drawn from a study of neoadjuvant anti-PD-1 for oral cavity cancer. This clonotype was obtained from a person aged 35-79 years with oral cavity squamous cell carcinoma. This rearrangement joins TRBV6-1 to TRBJ1-4; perhaps TRBD1 as D (6 bases). The sample here was PBMCs, taken before nivolumab (anti-PD-1) treatment. In DNA form, the CDR3 reads TGTGCCATCACTCCGCGGACAGCTAATGAAAAACTGTTTTTT. Translated: CAITPRTANEKLFF.